The T cell receptor beta chain under discussion was sequenced for a study of cytomegalovirus exposure and HLA in healthy donors. Study-wide results and limits: In the analysis, some V segments, TRBV6-2 and TRBV6-3 included, were excluded as indistinguishable.

As regards this clone: What it binds is unknown.

The CDR3 sequence is 18 residues long. Germline CDR1 is SGHDN and CDR2 is FVKESK. V lost 2 bases to trimming and J lost 4 bases, with 22 bases between them. Amplification used 60 Vbeta primers and 13 Jbeta primers. Original data processing: Later, about 80 million unique TCR beta chains were counted in an analysis, and approximately 10 million of them were shared. Using immunoSEQ multiplex PCR, the repertoire was profiled, and TCRdb retains in-frame clones only, with some absent. V and J calls and clone size are given by that table; D and trimming were obtained from the DNA. The sample shows approximately 190,000 clones, 80% to 90% of them seen only once. Sampled while nominally healthy, donors likely had unrecorded immune exposures.

V usage is TRBV14 and J usage is TRBJ2-3; D gene uncertain. The sequencing sample was made of PBMCs. This receptor was obtained from a man between 40 and 49 years old in good health and CMV-seropositive. CDR3 amino acids: CASSQLASLESSPDTQYF. Written as DNA, the CDR3 is TGTGCCAGCAGCCAACTCGCTTCCCTGGAGAGTAGTCCAGATACGCAGTATTTT.